The 29 T cell receptor beta chains reported below all come from one sample, sequenced in a study of T cell changes during pregnancy in multiple sclerosis. Produced via immunoSEQ multiplex PCR; TCRdb's table is partial and in-frame only. This table holds about 40,000 clones, around 92% found once. The input for sequencing was CD4+ T cells from peripheral blood mononuclear cells, taken in the second trimester of pregnancy. Receptor source: a female donor in good health, enrolled as a control in a pregnancy study.

The chain combines TRBV5-1 with TRBJ2-1; 9 bases agree with TRBD1. The CDR3 sequence is 13 residues long. Germline lookup yields CDR1 SGHRS and CDR2 YFSETQ. J lost 8 bases, V lost 4 bases, and 4 bases had no gene match. The CDR3 DNA reads TGCGCCAGCAGCCTACAGGGGGCCTATGAGCAGTTCTTC. Its translation is CASSLQGAYEQFF. The variable domain in full, with the rest retrieved from reference TRBV5-1 and TRBJ2-1, is KAGVTQTPRYLIKTRGQQVTLSCSPISGHRSVSWYQQTPGQGLQFLFEYFSETQRNKGNFPGRFSGRQFSNSRSEMNVSTLELGDSALYLCASSLQGAYEQFFGPGTRLTVL.

The chain joins TRBV20-1 to TRBJ2-7, with TRBD2 as a possible D gene (6 bases). This CDR3 is built from 11 residues. V gave up 7 bases and J gave up 11 bases, with 18 bases separating them. CDR1 is DFQATT and CDR2 is SNEGSKA in the germline V gene (reference sequence). CDR3 loop: CSGMLREKKYF. In DNA, the CDR3 is TGCAGTGGCATGCTCCGGGAGAAAAAGTACTTC.

This chain links TRBV27 with TRBJ2-7; perhaps TRBD1 as D (6 bases). Germline assignment: CDR1 MNHEY and CDR2 SMNVEV (reference sequence). The CDR3 consists of 14 residues. Trimming shortened V by 3 bases and J by 2 bases, and 11 bases separated the two germline ends. CDR3 region: CASSFTDRTYEQYF. The CDR3 region has the DNA TGTGCCAGCAGTTTTACGGACAGAACCTACGAGCAGTACTTC.

V usage is TRBV7-3 and J usage is TRBJ2-2; TRBD1 might be the D (7 bases). CDR3 size: 14 residues. Germline CDR1 is SGHTA and CDR2 is FQGTGA. The ends were cut back, 4 bases at V and 7 bases at J, with 13 bases in the middle. The CDR3 region is CASSWQGGGGELFF. CDR3 sequence (DNA): TGTGCCAGCAGCTGGCAGGGGGGTGGCGGGGAGCTGTTTTTT.

The count of this clone is one. The V gene is TRBV7-3, the J gene TRBJ1-1; weak D call: TRBD1 (5 bases). CDR1 is SGHTA, CDR2 FQGTGA, per germline. V was shortened by 4 bases and J by 3 bases, with 15 bases between the two germline ends. The CDR3 has 15 residues. The CDR3: CASSSYRLLHTEAFF. The CDR3 DNA reads as TGTGCCAGCAGCTCCTACAGGCTCCTCCACACTGAAGCTTTCTTT.

The rearrangement joins TRBV5-6 to TRBJ1-2; 9 bases align to TRBD1. The CDR3 runs 16 residues. The junction had 3 bases not matched to a gene; V was cut back by 0 bases and J by 0 bases. Germline V gives CDR1 SGHDT, CDR2 YYEEEE. CDR3 sequence reads: CASSLEGTGTNYGYTF. Written as DNA, the CDR3 is TGTGCCAGCAGCTTGGAGGGGACAGGGACTAACTATGGCTACACCTTC. Combining the CDR3 with reference TRBV5-6 and TRBJ1-2 gives the whole variable domain DAGVTQSPTHLIKTRGQQVTLRCSPKSGHDTVSWYQQALGQGPQFIFQYYEEEERQRGNFPDRFSGHQFPNYSSELNVNALLLGDSALYLCASSLEGTGTNYGYTFGSGTRLTVV.

V gene TRBV28 combines with J gene TRBJ2-5; TRBD2 matches at 7 bases. Losses at the gene ends were 7 bases for V and 7 bases for J; bases not matched to a gene: 15. The CDR3 is 15 amino acids. Per germline, CDR1 MDHEN and CDR2 SYDVKM. Here the CDR3 reads CASNSGDGARRTQYF. Here the CDR3 DNA reads TGTGCCAGCAACAGCGGGGACGGGGCAAGGCGGACCCAGTACTTC.

CDR3 amino acids: CASSSGTTTNEKLFF. The CDR3 coding sequence is TGCGCCAGCAGTTCCGGGACAACAACTAATGAAAAACTGTTTTTT. The chain employs TRBV5-1 and TRBJ1-4; tentatively, D is TRBD1 (6 bases). The CDR3 contains 15 residues. Germline values: CDR1 SGHRS, CDR2 YFSETQ. Trimming left V 5 bases short and J 0 bases short, with 11 bases between.

This sequence joins TRBV19 and TRBJ2-5; maybe TRBD2 (6 bases). Germline V lookup: CDR1 LNHDA, CDR2 SQIVND (reference sequence). CDR3 size: 14 residues. V lost 1 base, J lost 5 bases, and 11 bases lay in between. This CDR3 is CASSIVAGYETQYF. The CDR3, as DNA: TGTGCCAGTAGTATAGTGGCGGGGTATGAGACCCAGTACTTC.

The chain recombines TRBV15 with TRBJ2-3; TRBD2 is a possible D gene (6 bases). Between the trimmed V and J ends, which lost 2 bases and 2 bases, there was a span of 20 bases. CDR1 is LNHNV, CDR2 YYDKDF, per germline (reference sequence). The CDR3 sequence is 18 residues long. CDR3 in amino acids: CATSRTALIGEDTDTQYF. CDR3 sequence (DNA): TGTGCCACCAGCAGAACTGCCCTCATCGGGGAGGACACAGATACGCAGTATTTT.

V is TRBV27 and J is TRBJ1-4, with TRBD1 identical over 7 bases. The junction had 10 bases not matched to a gene; V was cut back by 5 bases and J by 7 bases. Germline CDR1 is MNHEY and CDR2 is SMNVEV (reference sequence). The CDR3 has 15 residues. CDR3 DNA sequence: TGTGCCAGCAGTGAAAACAGGGGTCTCGGTGAAAAACTGTTTTTT. Translated, it gives CASSENRGLGEKLFF.

This chain links TRBV7-2 with TRBJ2-5; 11 bases agree with TRBD2. CDR3 length equals 15 residues. CDR1 is SGHTA and CDR2 is FQGNSA in the germline V gene. J was trimmed by 4 bases and V by 7 bases; bases with no gene match: 8. CDR3 amino acids: CASTASGGWRETQYF. As DNA, the CDR3 is TGTGCCAGCACAGCTAGCGGGGGGTGGAGAGAGACCCAGTACTTC. The full variable domain, in which reference TRBV7-2 and TRBJ2-5 provide the parts outside the CDR3, is GAGVSQSPSNKVTEKGKDVELRCDPISGHTALYWYRQSLGQGLEFLIYFQGNSAPDKSGLPSDRFSAERTGGSVSTLTIQRTQQEDSAVYLCASTASGGWRETQYFGPGTRLLVL.

This clone was recorded once. The chain links TRBV7-9 to TRBJ1-5; 10 bases are a match to TRBD1. CDR1 is SEHNR and CDR2 is FQNEAQ in the germline V gene (reference sequence). This CDR3 contains 19 residues. J was trimmed by 4 bases and V by 1 base; bases with no gene match: 13. The CDR3 is CASSLGSHGRGQGNQPQHF. DNA of the CDR3: TGTGCCAGCAGCTTAGGGTCGCATGGTAGGGGACAGGGGAATCAGCCCCAGCATTTT.

A single count supports this clone. The chain employs TRBV15 and TRBJ2-7, with D perhaps matching TRBD2 (6 bases). The CDR3 totals 13 residues. V was clipped by 4 bases and J by 6 bases, with 13 bases between them. Germline V gene data show CDR1 as LNHNV and CDR2 as YYDKDF (reference sequence). The CDR3 loop is CATSMLGGVEQYF. In DNA, the CDR3 is TGTGCCACCAGCATGTTGGGCGGGGTCGAGCAGTACTTC.

The chain joins TRBV6-5 to TRBJ2-1; D may be TRBD1 (6 bases). V was trimmed by 7 bases and J by 7 bases, leaving 8 bases between them. The CDR3 covers 11 residues. Germline CDR1 is MNHEY and CDR2 is SVGAGI. The CDR3 loop is CASTQGNEQFF. The CDR3 DNA follows: TGTGCCAGCACCCAGGGGAATGAGCAGTTCTTC.

V and J are TRBV2 and TRBJ2-7, with 8 bases matching TRBD1. CDR1 is SNHLY and CDR2 is FYNNEI in the germline V gene. The length of the CDR3 is 15 residues. The V gene end was trimmed by 6 bases and the J gene end by 1 base; junction bases not matched to a gene: 8. The CDR3 sequence is CASRAGTGPSYEQYF. The DNA of the CDR3 is TGTGCCAGCAGGGCCGGGACAGGCCCTTCCTACGAGCAGTACTTC.

This rearrangement joins TRBV18 to TRBJ2-7; weak D call: TRBD2 (6 bases). Trimming left V 6 bases short and J 7 bases short, with 22 bases between. Germline V lookup: CDR1 KGHSH, CDR2 LQKENI. CDR3 length: 15 amino acids. As DNA, the CDR3 is TGTGCCAGCTCCCCAAATCGAGCCGACGGAGGGGAGCAGTACTTC. This codes for CASSPNRADGGEQYF. Using reference TRBV18 and TRBJ2-7 for the parts outside the CDR3, the full variable domain is NAGVMQNPRHLVRRRGQEARLRCSPMKGHSHVYWYRQLPEEGLKFMVYLQKENIIDESGMPKERFSAEFPKEGPSILRIQQVVRGDSAAYFCASSPNRADGGEQYFGPGTRLTVT.

The chain uses TRBV4-2 and TRBJ2-7; TRBD2 matches 8 bases. Germline-derived CDR1 and CDR2 are LGHNA and YNFKEQ. CDR3 size: 17 residues. The V gene end was trimmed by 0 bases and the J gene end by 3 bases; junction bases not matched to a gene: 10. The CDR3 sequence is CASSQDRGGGRFYEQYF. The CDR3, as DNA: TGTGCCAGCAGCCAAGATCGAGGCGGGGGGAGATTCTACGAGCAGTACTTC.

The chain links TRBV28 to TRBJ1-1, with 8 positions matching TRBD1. This CDR3 has 14 amino acids. Germline lookup yields CDR1 MDHEN and CDR2 SYDVKM. The junction had 4 bases not matched to a gene; V was cut back by 3 bases and J by 4 bases. CDR3 sequence: CASSLDRVGTEAFF. The DNA for the CDR3 is TGTGCCAGCAGTTTGGACAGGGTAGGCACTGAAGCTTTCTTT.

This chain connects TRBV4-1 to TRBJ2-5; 7 positions agree with TRBD1. Per the germline V gene, CDR1 is MGHRA and CDR2 is YSYEKL. The CDR3 contains 13 residues. With V trimmed by 4 bases and J by 5 bases, 4 bases remained unmatched. CDR3 bases: TGCGCCAGCAGCCGAGGGACAGTTGAGACCCAGTACTTC. This encodes CASSRGTVETQYF.

This clone appeared a single time. The chain is built from TRBV7-2 and TRBJ2-7; 11 positions match TRBD2. Germline V gene lookup returns CDR1 SGHTA and CDR2 FQGNSA. The CDR3 is 16 amino acids. The V gene end was trimmed by 1 base and the J gene end by 4 bases; junction bases not matched to a gene: 6. The CDR3 here is CASSLVSGGAAYEQYF. CDR3 nucleotides: TGTGCCAGCAGCTTAGTTAGCGGGGGGGCCGCATACGAGCAGTACTTC. The complete variable domain, with remaining parts taken from reference TRBV7-2 and TRBJ2-7, reads GAGVSQSPSNKVTEKGKDVELRCDPISGHTALYWYRQSLGQGLEFLIYFQGNSAPDKSGLPSDRFSAERTGGSVSTLTIQRTQQEDSAVYLCASSLVSGGAAYEQYFGPGTRLTVT.

This chain links TRBV11-2 with TRBJ2-5; 16 nucleotides match TRBD2. Germline CDR1 SGHAT, CDR2 FQNNGV. V was pared by 3 bases and J by 5 bases, with 6 bases of the junction left unmatched. The CDR3 consists of 17 residues. The CDR3 region has the DNA TGTGCCAGCAGCTTCGGGACTAGCGGGGGGGCCGGGGAGACCCAGTACTTC. Protein: CASSFGTSGGAGETQYF.

The chain uses TRBV6-6 and TRBJ1-4; D uncertain. This CDR3 has 16 amino acids. CDR1 and CDR2 from the germline V gene are MNHNY and SVGAGI (reference sequence). Trimming removed 6 bases at V and 0 bases at J, with 14 bases between. CDR3 protein: CASSPAGIPTNEKLFF. DNA for the CDR3: TGTGCCAGCAGCCCTGCGGGAATTCCAACTAATGAAAAACTGTTTTTT.

This chain joins TRBV29-1 and TRBJ1-2, with a tentative D call TRBD1 (5 bases). Trimming removed 7 bases at V and 4 bases at J, with 13 bases between. The CDR3 has 12 residues. Germline V lookup: CDR1 SQVTM, CDR2 ANQGSEA. The CDR3 sequence: CSDTSGFYGYTF. The CDR3 DNA sequence: TGCAGCGACACCTCAGGGTTCTATGGCTACACCTTC.

The table lists this clone with a count of one. V usage is TRBV7-3 and J usage is TRBJ1-1, with D maybe TRBD1 (6 bases). Germline CDR1 reads SGHTA; CDR2 reads FQGTGA. V lost 0 bases and J lost 1, with 15 bases in between. The CDR3 is 17 amino acids. The DNA for the CDR3 is TGTGCCAGCAGCTTAACGGGGGCGAACCACCCGAACACTGAAGCTTTCTTT. Amino acid sequence: CASSLTGANHPNTEAFF. Full variable domain (outside the CDR3, taken from reference TRBV7-3 and TRBJ1-1): GAGVSQTPSNKVTEKGKYVELRCDPISGHTALYWYRQSLGQGPEFLIYFQGTGAADDSGLPNDRFFAVRPEGSVSTLKIQRTERGDSAVYLCASSLTGANHPNTEAFFGQGTRLTVV.

The chain couples TRBV5-1 to TRBJ2-1, with 11 bases matching TRBD2. Looked up from germline, CDR1 is SGHRS and CDR2 is YFSETQ. The junction had 6 bases not matched to a gene; V was cut back by 2 bases and J by 5 bases. This CDR3 region has 16 residues. The CDR3 region is CASSLLLAGVNNEQFF. CDR3 nucleotides: TGCGCCAGCAGCTTATTACTAGCGGGGGTCAACAATGAGCAGTTCTTC.

This clone was observed a handful of times. The chain recombines TRBV30 with TRBJ2-2; D possibly corresponds to TRBD2 (5 bases). This CDR3 spans 12 amino acids. The germline V gene encodes CDR1 GTSNPN and CDR2 SVGIG (reference sequence). The CDR3: CGLRRGAGELFF. The DNA of the CDR3 is TGTGGACTACGGCGAGGCGCCGGGGAGCTGTTTTTT. Full variable domain (rest looked up from reference TRBV30 and TRBJ2-2): SQTIHQWPATLVQPVGSPLSLECTVEGTSNPNLYWYRQAAGRGLQLLFYSVGIGQISSEVPQNLSASRPQDRQFILSSKKLLLSDSGFYLCGLRRGAGELFFGEGSRLTVL.

This clone appeared a single time. DNA for the CDR3: TGTGCCAGCAGTGACACGGACAGGGAGGCTTTCTTT. Translated, it gives CASSDTDREAFF. The rearrangement joins TRBV6-5 to TRBJ1-1; 8 positions match TRBD1. This CDR3 has 12 residues. Germline CDR1 reads MNHEY; CDR2 reads SVGAGI. V was pared by 5 bases and J by 11 bases, with 7 bases of the junction left unmatched.

This chain uses TRBV10-1 with TRBJ2-7; D is ambiguous. V was trimmed by 5 bases and J by 0 bases, leaving 11 bases between them. The length of the CDR3 is 14 residues. Germline V gene sequence: CDR1 WNHNN, CDR2 SYGVQD (reference sequence). In DNA, the CDR3 is TGCGCCAGCAGTCCTCACCACAACTCCTACGAGCAGTACTTC. This codes for CASSPHHNSYEQYF.